This T cell receptor beta chain appears in the sequencing data of a study of Graves' ophthalmopathy and Graves' hyperthyroidism (dated by TCRdb to 2016 to 2018). The study in broad terms: Peripheral blood was collected at initial diagnosis, prior to any treatment. The 90 to 100 discovery patients were randomly split 7:3 into training and test sets. To tell Graves' ophthalmopathy apart from Graves' hyperthyroidism, and to predict which patients would progress to ophthalmopathy, the study relied on TCR beta repertoire signatures. An independent validation cohort was composed of approximately 19 hyperthyroidism patients and more than 15 patients who later progressed from hyperthyroidism to ophthalmopathy. To explore V-J signatures that distinguish ophthalmopathy from hyperthyroidism, a discovery set of 100 patients was enrolled, made up of over 40 with ophthalmopathy and 57 with stable hyperthyroidism. In more than five hyperthyroidism patients, T-cell repertoires of thyroid tissue and blood were compared. In total, 135 blood samples were TCR-sequenced: fewer than 50 ophthalmopathy, some 75 hyperthyroidism and some 17 hyperthyroidism-to-ophthalmopathy patients. Following sampling, methimazole starting at 30 mg daily was administered to hyperthyroidism patients, and high-dose intravenous methylprednisolone was administered to ophthalmopathy patients.

This clonotype was detected many times. Its antigen is currently not known. Per-base quality was not reported, and no clone a single base away is much larger than it. A patient counted as having stable hyperthyroidism if there was no progression to ophthalmopathy within 18 months of follow-up. The hyperthyroidism patients were 18 to 65 years old and newly diagnosed, with a disease duration of less than 2 months. Patients with other autoimmune diseases, uncontrolled infections, pregnancy or lactation were excluded. Clinical symptoms, serum thyroxine, TRAb, thyroid ultrasound and orbital computed tomography were used for diagnosis. Ficoll-Paque density gradient centrifugation was used to isolate PBMCs from approximately 10 ml of fresh peripheral blood. Trizol reagent was used to extract the total RNA, and its quality was then checked on an Agilent 2100 Bioanalyzer. What the research found in general, with its limitations: Ophthalmopathy was separated from stable hyperthyroidism by the 13-signature model with more than 85% sensitivity and just under 84% specificity in cross-validation and with 80%/75% in the test set. In validation, the model predicted ophthalmopathy progression with about 70% sensitivity and roughly 72% specificity; some 13 predicted patients were CT-confirmed with GO in a median of around 6 months. Sample size was not statistically predetermined, and group allocation was not concealed from the investigators. Most of the expanded thyroid clonotypes with a frequency above 0.001 were also detected in blood, and it was suggested that the thyroid immune response may be reflected by blood repertoires.

TCR beta CDR3 regions were amplified from RNA transcripts for repertoire sequencing. A first-round RT-PCR used HTBI primers with the Qiagen OneStep RT-PCR kit, followed by a second-round multiplex PCR, size selection and purification. Sequencing of the libraries was carried out on an Illumina HiSeq2000 in paired-end mode with 100 bp reads. On the study's bioinformatics: SOAPnuke was used to process the reads, removing any read that contained adapters or uncalled bases, had a mean Phred below 15, or lacked an exact match to the constant primer or identifier. High-quality paired reads were merged with COPE v1.2.5. Clonotypes were defined as unique nucleotide sequences and were aligned to IMGT TRB V, D and J references using MiTCR v1.1. The analysis was limited to V-J combinations with a frequency above 0.0001, which together covered approximately 99% of repertoires. A TCR clonal expansion and chaos score per V-J combination was defined as the ratio of F50 clonal expansion to chaos observed in the TCRdist matrix. Features were reduced by Welch's t-statistics and random forest to around 13 V-J combinations, which fed a naive Bayes classifier. Thyroid-blood repertoire similarity was quantified with the Morisita-Horn index. TCRdb cleaned the public reads at Q25 with fastp, built clones with MiXCR and kept in-frame beta chains. Rows merge per CDR3 protein into single entries with the most common DNA and genes. TCRdb's processing, not the authors', yielded these V and J calls. This sample comprises over 500,000 distinct CDR3 sequences, 22% of them detected only once. The ten largest clones represent approximately 7% of the sample.

Its CDR3 holds 15 amino acids, cysteine through phenylalanine. The sequence is cut down to CDR3 DNA, 45 bases in frame from base 1. For CDR1 and CDR2, the germline V gene lists MNHNS and SASEGT. V loses 0 bases of germline sequence and J loses 9 bases, and the interval between the two ends is 12 bases. The TCR sequence derives from a woman aged 18 to 35 with stable Graves' hyperthyroidism. Some clones in this sample may be carry-over from other donors' samples. Donor details come from another sample of the same person, matched by shared clones. Rearrangement joined TRBV6-1 to TRBJ1-6; no D segment can be confidently identified. The sequenced sample consisted of peripheral blood. The CDR3 in this case is CASSEAGGLSSPLHF. The DNA sequence is TGTGCCAGCAGTGAAGCGGGAGGGTTGAGTTCACCCCTCCACTTT.